This note documents a single T cell receptor beta chain sequence. Generated by immunoSEQ multiplex PCR, the TCRdb table keeps only in-frame clones and is missing some. The sample has 170,000 or so clones, less than 95% seen once. This specimen belongs to a study of T cell responses to AZD1222 COVID-19 vaccine. Germline V gene data show CDR1 as SGHDT and CDR2 as YYEEEE. This CDR3 spans 17 amino acids. Trimming cost V 0 bases and J 5 bases; bases outside gene matches: 4. This chain uses TRBV5-6 with TRBJ2-5; 16 bases are a match to TRBD2. The input for sequencing was peripheral blood, taken on day 0 of AZD1222 vaccination. This receptor was taken from an adult in good health. The CDR3 spells CASSLDGTSGGVETQYF. The CDR3 nucleotides read TGTGCCAGCAGCTTGGACGGGACTAGCGGGGGGGTGGAGACCCAGTACTTC.